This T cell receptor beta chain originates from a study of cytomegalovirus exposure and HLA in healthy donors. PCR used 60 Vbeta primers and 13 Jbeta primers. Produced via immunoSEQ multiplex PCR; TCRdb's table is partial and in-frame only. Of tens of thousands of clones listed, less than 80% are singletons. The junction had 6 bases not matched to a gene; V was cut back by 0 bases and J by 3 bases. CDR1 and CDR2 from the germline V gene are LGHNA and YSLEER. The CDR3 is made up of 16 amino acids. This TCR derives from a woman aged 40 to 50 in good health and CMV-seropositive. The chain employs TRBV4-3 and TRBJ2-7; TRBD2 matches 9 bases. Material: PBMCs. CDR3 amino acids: CASSQDWSGGNYEQYF. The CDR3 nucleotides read TGCGCCAGCAGCCAAGATTGGAGCGGGGGGAACTACGAGCAGTACTTC.